These T cell receptor beta chains were read from a single sample in a study of blood T cells in healthy people across ages. TCRdb ran MiXCR on the 5' RACE reads and lists one entry per CDR3 protein. This table holds 700,000 to 1,000,000 distinct CDR3 sequences, roughly 44% found once. The specimen sequenced was blood. These receptors all stem from a man aged 60-69 years in good health. Each CDR3 is given with its conserved first and last residue.

j_call v_call cdr3_length cdr3_aa
. TRBV6-1 16 CASSIQGGQGAETQYF
TRBJ2-3 TRBV7-9 15 CASSDGTGVTDTQYF
TRBJ2-7 TRBV4-3 17 CASSQEYKAPSNYEQYF
TRBJ1-2 TRBV29-1 10 CSVTLGGYTF
TRBJ1-5 TRBV20-1 14 CSARPPGNNQPQHF
TRBJ2-7 TRBV4-3 15 CASSQVPGVTYEQYF
TRBJ2-1 TRBV27 16 CASNRWLAGGPNEQFF
TRBJ2-3 TRBV7-8 18 CASSFGLAGGSSTDTQYF
TRBJ2-1 TRBV20-1 11 CSARDMDEQFF
TRBJ2-5 TRBV21-1 15 CASSKARVGGETQYF
TRBJ2-3 TRBV6-2/TRBV6-3 11 CASSHQDTQYF
TRBJ2-7 TRBV7-2 17 CASSLTSSGGFPYEQYF
TRBJ1-6 TRBV20-1 16 CSASRAGAEYNSPLHF
TRBJ2-3 TRBV10-2 15 CASRDTPWGTDTQYF
TRBJ2-1 TRBV24-1 13 CATSDLPVYEQFF
TRBJ1-6 TRBV7-9 16 CASSDGQGFYNSPLHF
TRBJ1-1 TRBV12-3/TRBV12-4 13 CTSSRSGGTEAFF
TRBJ2-7 TRBV7-8 15 CASSVTGMGTYEHYF
TRBJ2-1 TRBV7-3 14 CASSPVQGNNEQFF
TRBJ2-7 TRBV6-2/TRBV6-3 13 CASSKTGTYEQYF
TRBJ1-2 TRBV7-2 13 CASSLGGGMGYTF
TRBJ1-2 TRBV10-3 14 CAIRGTGGNGGYTF
TRBJ2-3 TRBV6-5 18 CASSYKVWGGGSTDTQYF
TRBJ2-1 TRBV6-5 14 CASSTLAGYNQRFF
TRBJ1-6 TRBV12-3/TRBV12-4 16 CASSPQISSYNSPLHF
TRBJ2-7 TRBV7-6 16 CASSLVPGTGTPQQYF
TRBJ1-4 TRBV20-1 11 CSALRNEKLFF
TRBJ1-2 TRBV7-2 11 CASSSSVSYTF
TRBJ2-1 TRBV27 15 CASSYRGMANNEQFF
. TRBV18 14 CASSPGGRRETQYF
TRBJ2-7 TRBV5-6 14 CASSSVTGGREQYF